The rows below give T cell receptor beta chains drawn from one sample of a study of cytomegalovirus exposure and HLA in healthy donors. Sequencing was performed with immunoSEQ multiplex PCR; in TCRdb, only in-frame clones are kept and a portion is missing. Of more than 90,000 clones in the sample, approximately 75% were seen once. The sequenced sample consisted of PBMCs. The origin of the receptors is a man aged 50 or older in good health and CMV-seropositive. Each CDR3 is given with its conserved first and last residue. A D gene is named only where the DNA matches it firmly. The size entry is marked missing in some rows and otherwise reads once, few, many or a size class.

d_gene: NA; v_gene: TRBV18; j_gene: TRBJ2-1; abundance: many; CDR3aa: CASCPRAESSYNEQFF; CDR3nt: TGTGCCAGCTGCCCCAGGGCCGAAAGCTCCTACAATGAGCAGTTCTTC
d_gene: NA; v_gene: TRBV11-3; j_gene: TRBJ2-1; abundance: NA; CDR3aa: CASSLGGHNEQFF; CDR3nt: TGTGCCAGCAGCTTGGGAGGACACAATGAGCAGTTCTTC
d_gene: TRBD2; v_gene: TRBV10-2; j_gene: TRBJ2-1; abundance: NA; CDR3aa: CASRLTSGNGEQFF; CDR3nt: TGCGCCAGCAGACTGACTAGCGGGAACGGTGAGCAGTTCTTC
d_gene: NA; v_gene: TRBV19; j_gene: TRBJ1-1; abundance: NA; CDR3aa: CASSVTENTEAFF; CDR3nt: TGTGCCAGTAGTGTGACAGAGAACACTGAAGCTTTCTTT
d_gene: NA; v_gene: TRBV11-3; j_gene: TRBJ2-6; abundance: NA; CDR3aa: CASSLGGTNSGANVLPF; CDR3nt: TGTGCCAGCAGCTTGGGGGGAACGAACTCTGGGGCCAACGTCCTGCCTTTC
d_gene: NA; v_gene: TRBV19; j_gene: TRBJ2-5; abundance: NA; CDR3aa: CASSPRGQETQYF; CDR3nt: TGTGCCAGTAGTCCCCGGGGCCAAGAGACCCAGTACTTC
d_gene: TRBD1; v_gene: TRBV7-9; j_gene: TRBJ1-2; abundance: NA; CDR3aa: CASSSAGQVGYTF; CDR3nt: TGTGCCAGCAGCTCCGCTGGACAGGTGGGCTACACCTTC
d_gene: NA; v_gene: TRBV6-1; j_gene: TRBJ1-6; abundance: NA; CDR3aa: CASSERVASGNSPLHF; CDR3nt: TGTGCCAGCAGTGAAAGAGTGGCGTCCGGGAATTCACCCCTCCACTTT
d_gene: NA; v_gene: TRBV7-8; j_gene: TRBJ2-3; abundance: NA; CDR3aa: CASSLRQGRVDTQYF; CDR3nt: TGTGCCAGCAGCTTACGACAGGGGAGGGTAGATACGCAGTATTTT
d_gene: NA; v_gene: TRBV27; j_gene: TRBJ1-5; abundance: NA; CDR3aa: CASSFGGDQPQHF; CDR3nt: TGTGCCAGCAGTTTCGGGGGAGATCAGCCCCAGCATTTT
d_gene: TRBD2; v_gene: TRBV2; j_gene: TRBJ2-5; abundance: NA; CDR3aa: CASSFEKGGSGYF; CDR3nt: TGTGCCAGCAGTTTTGAGAAGGGCGGGAGTGGGTACTTC
d_gene: NA; v_gene: TRBV4-2; j_gene: TRBJ1-6; abundance: few; CDR3aa: CASSQLSNSPLHF; CDR3nt: TGTGCCAGCAGCCAACTCTCCAATTCACCCCTCCACTTT
d_gene: TRBD1; v_gene: TRBV7-9; j_gene: TRBJ1-1; abundance: NA; CDR3aa: CASSSGTGMNTEAFF; CDR3nt: TGTGCCAGCAGCTCCGGGACAGGGATGAACACTGAAGCTTTCTTT
d_gene: NA; v_gene: TRBV6-1; j_gene: TRBJ1-1; abundance: once; CDR3aa: CASSEAWGGDTEAFF; CDR3nt: TGTGCCAGCAGCGAAGCATGGGGGGGAGACACTGAAGCTTTCTTT
d_gene: NA; v_gene: TRBV18; j_gene: TRBJ2-6; abundance: NA; CDR3aa: CASSPRFIQGDSGANVLTF; CDR3nt: TGTGCCAGCTCACCGAGGTTTATACAGGGAGACTCTGGGGCCAACGTCCTGACTTTC
d_gene: NA; v_gene: TRBV10-3; j_gene: TRBJ2-2; abundance: NA; CDR3aa: CAIKEAPMYTGELFF; CDR3nt: TGTGCCATCAAAGAGGCCCCGATGTACACCGGGGAGCTGTTTTTT
d_gene: NA; v_gene: TRBV11-2; j_gene: TRBJ2-3; abundance: NA; CDR3aa: CASSIQGWAYPDTQYF; CDR3nt: TGTGCCAGCAGCATCCAAGGTTGGGCTTACCCAGATACGCAGTATTTT
d_gene: TRBD2; v_gene: TRBV18; j_gene: TRBJ2-7; abundance: NA; CDR3aa: CASSPLNTGTSGFVQYF; CDR3nt: TGTGCCAGCTCACCTCTGAACACCGGGACTAGCGGGTTCGTGCAGTACTTC
d_gene: NA; v_gene: TRBV15; j_gene: TRBJ1-2; abundance: NA; CDR3aa: CATSRDLSLSILYGYTF; CDR3nt: TGTGCCACCAGCAGAGATTTAAGCCTATCAATCCTTTATGGCTACACCTTC
d_gene: TRBD1; v_gene: TRBV7-2; j_gene: TRBJ2-7; abundance: NA; CDR3aa: CASSSWTGSNEQYF; CDR3nt: TGTGCCAGCAGCTCTTGGACAGGCTCCAACGAGCAGTACTTC
d_gene: NA; v_gene: TRBV15; j_gene: TRBJ2-1; abundance: few; CDR3aa: CATSRDWDSRDEQFF; CDR3nt: TGTGCCACCAGCAGAGATTGGGACTCACGGGATGAGCAGTTCTTC
d_gene: TRBD1; v_gene: TRBV19; j_gene: TRBJ1-1; abundance: once; CDR3aa: CASSRGDSGNTEAFF; CDR3nt: TGTGCCAGTAGTAGGGGGGACAGCGGGAACACTGAAGCTTTCTTT
d_gene: TRBD1; v_gene: TRBV28; j_gene: TRBJ1-1; abundance: NA; CDR3aa: CASTKGQTNTEAFF; CDR3nt: TGTGCCAGCACCAAGGGACAGACAAACACTGAAGCTTTCTTT
d_gene: TRBD1; v_gene: TRBV9; j_gene: TRBJ1-2; abundance: NA; CDR3aa: CASRQGDYGYTF; CDR3nt: TGTGCCAGCAGGCAGGGGGACTATGGCTACACCTTC
d_gene: NA; v_gene: TRBV6-6; j_gene: TRBJ1-1; abundance: NA; CDR3aa: CASRTQGNTEAFF; CDR3nt: TGTGCCAGCAGAACACAGGGGAACACTGAAGCTTTCTTT
d_gene: NA; v_gene: TRBV6-6; j_gene: TRBJ1-5; abundance: NA; CDR3aa: CASSYSVREGQPQHF; CDR3nt: TGTGCCAGCAGTTACTCGGTCCGGGAAGGTCAGCCCCAGCATTTT
d_gene: TRBD2; v_gene: TRBV2; j_gene: TRBJ2-1; abundance: NA; CDR3aa: CASRAGGGGYNEQFF; CDR3nt: TGTGCCAGCAGAGCGGGGGGCGGAGGCTACAATGAGCAGTTCTTC
d_gene: NA; v_gene: TRBV7-8; j_gene: TRBJ1-3; abundance: NA; CDR3aa: CASSLGGGNTIYF; CDR3nt: TGTGCCAGCAGCTTAGGGGGCGGAAACACCATATATTTT
d_gene: NA; v_gene: TRBV10-3; j_gene: TRBJ2-3; abundance: NA; CDR3aa: CAISDFEASQAGTQYF; CDR3nt: TGTGCCATCAGTGATTTCGAGGCCTCACAGGCAGGTACGCAGTATTTT
d_gene: NA; v_gene: TRBV7-2; j_gene: TRBJ1-2; abundance: NA; CDR3aa: CASSGQSNYRGYTF; CDR3nt: TGTGCCAGCAGCGGTCAGTCTAACTACCGGGGCTACACCTTC
d_gene: NA; v_gene: TRBV5-8; j_gene: TRBJ1-1; abundance: NA; CDR3aa: CASSLVGVDTEAFF; CDR3nt: TGTGCCAGCAGCTTGGTCGGGGTGGACACTGAAGCTTTCTTT
d_gene: NA; v_gene: TRBV4-3; j_gene: TRBJ2-1; abundance: NA; CDR3aa: CASSQDGVPGVQFF; CDR3nt: TGCGCCAGCAGCCAAGATGGTGTCCCCGGAGTGCAGTTCTTC
d_gene: NA; v_gene: TRBV9; j_gene: TRBJ2-3; abundance: once; CDR3aa: CASSRGTDTQYF; CDR3nt: TGTGCCAGCAGCCGGGGAACAGATACGCAGTATTTT
d_gene: NA; v_gene: TRBV7-9; j_gene: TRBJ1-2; abundance: NA; CDR3aa: CASSPRVLVYGYTF; CDR3nt: TGTGCCAGCAGCCCCAGGGTGTTGGTCTATGGCTACACCTTC
d_gene: TRBD2; v_gene: TRBV7-2; j_gene: TRBJ2-1; abundance: NA; CDR3aa: CASSTPWSLAGFPNEQFF; CDR3nt: TGTGCCAGCAGCACCCCGTGGTCACTAGCGGGATTCCCCAATGAGCAGTTCTTC
d_gene: NA; v_gene: TRBV5-1; j_gene: TRBJ2-3; abundance: NA; CDR3aa: CASSLAEGRDTQYF; CDR3nt: TGCGCCAGCAGCTTGGCCGAAGGGAGAGATACGCAGTATTTT
d_gene: NA; v_gene: TRBV5-6; j_gene: TRBJ1-1; abundance: NA; CDR3aa: CASSSRRGATEAFF; CDR3nt: TGTGCCAGCAGCTCTCGACGCGGGGCGACTGAAGCTTTCTTT
d_gene: NA; v_gene: TRBV7-2; j_gene: TRBJ1-2; abundance: NA; CDR3aa: CASSLSDKIHGYTF; CDR3nt: TGTGCCAGCAGCTTATCAGACAAGATCCATGGCTACACCTTC
d_gene: NA; v_gene: TRBV6-5; j_gene: TRBJ2-7; abundance: NA; CDR3aa: CASSPGRRGYEQYF; CDR3nt: TGTGCCAGCAGTCCGGGGCGCCGGGGGTACGAGCAGTACTTC
d_gene: NA; v_gene: TRBV5-4; j_gene: TRBJ2-6; abundance: once; CDR3aa: CASSLGPPGANVLTF; CDR3nt: TGTGCCAGCAGCTTGGGTCCTCCCGGGGCCAACGTCCTGACTTTC
d_gene: NA; v_gene: TRBV25-1; j_gene: TRBJ1-2; abundance: NA; CDR3aa: CASSEPNQGLYGYTF; CDR3nt: TGTGCCAGCAGTGAACCCAACCAGGGGTTATATGGCTACACCTTC
d_gene: TRBD1; v_gene: TRBV28; j_gene: TRBJ1-2; abundance: NA; CDR3aa: CASTLGTGSYGYTF; CDR3nt: TGTGCCAGCACCCTAGGGACAGGCAGCTATGGCTACACCTTC
d_gene: TRBD1; v_gene: TRBV5-1; j_gene: TRBJ2-1; abundance: NA; CDR3aa: CASTTGAYNEQFF; CDR3nt: TGCGCCAGCACCACAGGGGCCTACAATGAGCAGTTCTTC
d_gene: TRBD2; v_gene: TRBV9; j_gene: TRBJ2-2; abundance: NA; CDR3aa: CASSNSGRPAGELFF; CDR3nt: TGTGCCAGCAGCAATAGCGGGAGGCCTGCCGGGGAGCTGTTTTTT
d_gene: TRBD1; v_gene: TRBV2; j_gene: TRBJ1-2; abundance: NA; CDR3aa: CASSLTGINGYTF; CDR3nt: TGTGCCAGCAGTCTGACAGGGATCAATGGCTACACCTTC
d_gene: NA; v_gene: TRBV4-1; j_gene: TRBJ1-6; abundance: NA; CDR3aa: CASSPEALRSPLHF; CDR3nt: TGCGCCAGCAGCCCTGAGGCCCTTAGATCACCCCTCCACTTT
d_gene: NA; v_gene: TRBV4-2; j_gene: TRBJ2-4; abundance: NA; CDR3aa: CASSQEALTPAKNIQYF; CDR3nt: TGTGCCAGCAGCCAAGAGGCCCTCACACCAGCCAAAAACATTCAGTACTTC
d_gene: TRBD2; v_gene: TRBV25-1; j_gene: TRBJ2-1; abundance: NA; CDR3aa: CASSEFRSGGGKNEQFF; CDR3nt: TGTGCCAGCAGTGAATTCAGGAGCGGGGGGGGGAAGAATGAGCAGTTCTTC
d_gene: TRBD1; v_gene: TRBV28; j_gene: TRBJ1-2; abundance: NA; CDR3aa: CASSVDRVRYGYTF; CDR3nt: TGTGCCAGCAGTGTGGACAGGGTCCGCTATGGCTACACCTTC
d_gene: TRBD1; v_gene: TRBV19; j_gene: TRBJ2-3; abundance: NA; CDR3aa: CASSSRQGSTDTQYF; CDR3nt: TGTGCCAGTAGTTCCAGACAGGGGAGCACAGATACGCAGTATTTT
d_gene: TRBD2; v_gene: TRBV5-4; j_gene: TRBJ2-7; abundance: NA; CDR3aa: CASSLGGSGGAPGGEQYF; CDR3nt: TGTGCCAGCAGCTTGGGAGGTAGCGGGGGGGCTCCTGGGGGAGAGCAGTACTTC